Listed here are 19 T cell receptor beta chains from one sample, sequenced in a study of shared clonotypes between healthy human individuals. Here immunoSEQ multiplex PCR was the method, and the copy in TCRdb shows in-frame clones only, minus some. Altogether over a million clones are present, over 95% being singletons, with the ten largest covering roughly 1.2%. Sequenced: naive CD4+ T cells sorted from blood. Subset noted: CD45RA+ positively selected. These TCRs come from a man aged 25 to 40 in good health.

The chain uses TRBV5-6 and TRBJ2-1; 11 positions agree with TRBD2. CDR1 and CDR2 (germline): SGHDT, YYEEEE. The CDR3 contains 15 residues. Trimming cost V 5 bases and J 4 bases; bases outside gene matches: 5. CDR3: CASSTGTSGYNEQFF. CDR3 nucleotide sequence: TGTGCCAGCAGTACCGGGACTAGCGGTTACAATGAGCAGTTCTTC.

The chain links TRBV7-9 to TRBJ1-3; D possibly corresponds to TRBD1 (5 bases). Germline V gives CDR1 SEHNR, CDR2 FQNEAQ (reference sequence). The V gene lost 1 base and the J gene lost 4 bases, with 8 bases spanning the gap. The CDR3 loop spans 14 amino acids. The CDR3 sequence: CASSLGRDGNTIYF. The CDR3, as DNA: TGTGCCAGCAGCTTAGGCCGGGACGGAAACACCATATATTTT. Together with reference TRBV7-9 and TRBJ1-3, the CDR3 gives the full variable domain: DTGVSQNPRHKITKRGQNVTFRCDPISEHNRLYWYRQTLGQGPEFLTYFQNEAQLEKSRLLSDRFSAERPKGSFSTLEIQRTEQGDSAMYLCASSLGRDGNTIYFGEGSWLTVV.

Remarks on this clone: The junction does not match germline at one end; this may be a read error. The V and J genes are TRBV6-4 and TRBJ2-7; 7 bases line up with TRBD2. CDR3 size: 15 residues. Germline-derived CDR1 and CDR2 are MRHNA and SNTAGT. The CDR3 sequence: CASSVPRAGSSEQYF. The DNA of the CDR3 is TGTGCCAGCAGTGTCCCTCGAGCGGGGTCCTCCGAGCAGTACTTC.

V gene TRBV5-5 combines with J gene TRBJ2-2, with 8 bases aligning to TRBD1. V trimming: 4 bases; J trimming: 7 bases; junction bases outside the gene matches: 9. Germline V gene sequence: CDR1 SGHKS, CDR2 YYEKEE (reference sequence). The CDR3 covers 15 residues. CDR3 protein: CASSPRETGVGELFF. CDR3 in DNA: TGTGCCAGCAGCCCCCGTGAGACAGGGGTCGGGGAGCTGTTTTTT.

V gene TRBV19 combines with J gene TRBJ2-1; 13 bases match TRBD2. The CDR3 is 14 amino acids. The V segment lost 6 bases and the J segment 6 bases; nucleotides outside the gene matches: 2. Germline assignment: CDR1 LNHDA and CDR2 SQIVND (reference sequence). CDR3 region: CASRLAGGRNEQFF. The CDR3 nucleotides are TGTGCCAGTAGACTAGCGGGAGGGCGCAATGAGCAGTTCTTC.

This chain connects TRBV7-6 to TRBJ2-5; weak D call: TRBD2 (5 bases). Germline assignment: CDR1 SGHVS and CDR2 FNYEAQ. Trimming cost V 3 bases and J 2 bases, with 16 bases left between them. The CDR3 runs to 16 residues. CDR3: CASSLRAGLGQETQYF. DNA for the CDR3: TGTGCCAGCAGCTTGAGGGCTGGACTGGGACAAGAGACCCAGTACTTC.

The chain recombines TRBV19 with TRBJ1-1, with D unresolved. Deletions cut 5 bases from V and 5 bases from J, with 12 bases between. This CDR3 comprises 13 residues. Germline lookup yields CDR1 LNHDA and CDR2 SQIVND (reference sequence). CDR3 DNA sequence: TGTGCCAGTAGTCCTACTACGGGGACTGAAGCTTTCTTT. Protein: CASSPTTGTEAFF.

This chain connects TRBV7-3 to TRBJ2-2; TRBD1 matches at 8 bases. V trimming: 5 bases; J trimming: 3 bases; junction bases outside the gene matches: 17. The CDR3 contains 19 residues. CDR1 is SGHTA and CDR2 is FQGTGA in the germline V gene. CDR3 nucleotide sequence: TGTGCCAGCAGCCCTTTAGGACAGGGTCCGATGCCCTACACCGGGGAGCTGTTTTTT. Translated: CASSPLGQGPMPYTGELFF.

Regarding this clone: Other DNA sequences in the same sample also yield this CDR3. This chain links TRBV7-8 with TRBJ1-1; TRBD1 might be the D (5 bases). Trimming stripped 3 bases from V and 1 base from J, with 6 bases between. The CDR3 length is 13 residues. The germline gives CDR1 SGHVS, CDR2 FQNEAQ. CDR3 coding DNA: TGTGCCAGCAGCTTCGGGGGGAACACTGAAGCTTTCTTT. Translating it yields CASSFGGNTEAFF.

This rearrangement joins TRBV5-1 to TRBJ2-7; possible D gene TRBD2, 5 bases. The germline CDR1 and CDR2 sequences are SGHRS and YFSETQ. The CDR3 has 14 residues. Trimming stripped 5 bases from V and 2 bases from J, with 14 bases between. CDR3 sequence: CASSPNGITYEQYF. In DNA form, the CDR3 reads TGCGCCAGCAGTCCCAACGGGATAACCTACGAGCAGTACTTC.

This chain uses TRBV6-5 with TRBJ1-2, with TRBD1 as a possible D gene (6 bases). This CDR3 contains 14 residues. V lost 0 bases to trimming and J lost 8 bases, with 13 bases between them. Germline CDR1 and CDR2: MNHEY and SVGAGI. The CDR3, as DNA: TGTGCCAGCAGTTACTCTACAGGGATAGAGGGCTACACCTTC. It yields the protein CASSYSTGIEGYTF.

The chain is built from TRBV11-2 and TRBJ2-7; 8 bases align to TRBD1. CDR1 SGHAT and CDR2 FQNNGV come from the germline V gene. Unmatched junction bases numbered 6, after V lost 0 bases and J lost 2 bases. The CDR3 contains 16 residues. This chain's CDR3 is CASSLDLVTGAYEQYF. Here the CDR3 DNA reads TGTGCCAGCAGCTTAGATCTTGTGACAGGGGCCTACGAGCAGTACTTC.

This chain uses TRBV10-3 with TRBJ2-1; 10 bases line up with TRBD2. The CDR3 sequence is 15 residues long. The V gene end was trimmed by 5 bases and the J gene end by 6 bases; junction bases not matched to a gene: 7. Germline assignment: CDR1 ENHRY and CDR2 SYGVKD. The CDR3 reads CAISPAGLAANEQFF. The CDR3 DNA follows: TGTGCCATCAGTCCCGCTGGACTAGCGGCCAATGAGCAGTTCTTC.

The genes are TRBV11-3 and TRBJ1-1; D might be TRBD1 (6 bases). CDR3 length: 13 amino acids. The germline V gene encodes CDR1 SGHNT and CDR2 YENEEA. Trimming removed 1 base from V and 10 bases from J, with 13 bases in between. CDR3 coding DNA: TGTGCCAGCAGCTTAGTAGGGGGGTCAACAGCTTTCTTT. Translation gives CASSLVGGSTAFF.

This chain links TRBV11-2 with TRBJ1-1, with 7 bases matching TRBD1. The CDR3 has 14 residues. V lost 5 bases to trimming and J lost 1 base; unmatched junction nucleotides: 4. The germline V gene encodes CDR1 SGHAT and CDR2 FQNNGV. In nucleotides, the CDR3 is TGTGCCAGCAGCCGACGGACAGGGAACACTGAAGCTTTCTTT. It encodes CASSRRTGNTEAFF.

This clone was observed once. This chain connects TRBV7-2 to TRBJ1-5; the D is unclear. The CDR3 is made up of 14 amino acids. CDR1 SGHTA and CDR2 FQGNSA come from the germline V gene. Trimming removed 4 bases at V and 6 bases at J, with 13 bases between. The CDR3 is CASSSRSGTQPQHF. The CDR3 coding sequence is TGTGCCAGCAGCTCCAGGTCAGGTACTCAGCCCCAGCATTTT.

The chain couples TRBV10-3 to TRBJ2-5; 10 nucleotides agree with TRBD2. Trimming at V came to 2 bases and at J to 5 bases, leaving 14 bases not matched to a gene. This CDR3 region has 18 residues. CDR1 is ENHRY and CDR2 is SYGVKD in the germline V gene. In nucleotides, the CDR3 is TGTGCCATCAGTGAGAACCCATTTCTAGCGGGAGACGCGGAGACCCAGTACTTC. Amino acid sequence: CAISENPFLAGDAETQYF.

The chain employs TRBV2 and TRBJ1-4; D is unclear. This CDR3 is 13 amino acids long. The V gene's germline CDR1 is SNHLY and CDR2 FYNNEI. The V end was cut by 5 bases, the J end by 5 bases, with 9 bases between. The CDR3 spells CASSRTGNEKLFF. The CDR3 region has the DNA TGTGCCAGCAGTAGGACGGGGAATGAAAAACTGTTTTTT.

V usage is TRBV9 and J usage is TRBJ2-1; D call uncertain. CDR3 length equals 14 residues. The germline CDR1 and CDR2 sequences are SGDLS and YYNGEE. The germline V and J ends were trimmed by 2 bases and 5 bases, with 11 bases remaining between them. This CDR3 reads CASSVQVTNNEQFF. In DNA form, the CDR3 reads TGTGCCAGCAGCGTCCAGGTAACCAACAATGAGCAGTTCTTC.